Below, 7 T cell receptor beta chains from the same sample are listed, as sequenced in a study of CD8 T cells in Susac syndrome (dated by TCRdb to about 2019). The library relied on the immunoSEQ multiplex PCR assay. RNA was extracted using the RNeasy kit, and about 0.5 to 1 ug of the RNA was reverse transcribed with random hexamers. Starting from the raw public reads, TCRdb applied fastp trimming at Q25, assembled clones with MiXCR and retained in-frame beta chains. CDR3 protein sequences are deduplicated, and each keeps its most common genes and DNA. Across this sample there are 95,000 to 150,000 distinct CDR3 sequences, with around 96% seen only once. The top ten constitute approximately 0.15% of the sample. The sample comprised CD4+ T cells from PBMCs. Receptor source: a human donor with Susac syndrome.

The chain joins TRBV7-9 to TRBJ2-4, with D possibly matching TRBD2 (6 bases). V was trimmed by 2 bases and J by 7 bases, leaving 15 bases between them. This CDR3 spans 15 amino acids. Germline CDR1 reads SEHNR; CDR2 reads FQNEAQ (reference sequence). The CDR3 sequence is CASSLQPAGLNIQYF. DNA of the CDR3: TGTGCCAGCAGCTTACAGCCAGCGGGTTTGAACATTCAGTACTTC.

This sequence joins TRBV23-1 and TRBJ2-5; D may be TRBD1 (5 bases). TRBV23-1 is an open reading frame whose function is uncertain. V was cut by 7 bases and J by 2 bases, with 17 bases left in between. This CDR3 comprises 15 residues. Written as DNA, the CDR3 is TGCGCCAGCACCGGTACAGGCACCCATCAAGAGACCCAGTACTTC. Encoded protein: CASTGTGTHQETQYF.

The J gene is TRBJ1-2, the V gene TRBV20-1; D remains unclear. The CDR3 loop spans 9 amino acids. Trimming took off 6 bases at V and 6 bases at J, with 5 bases between the two ends. Germline CDR1 and CDR2: DFQATT and SNEGSKA (reference sequence). CDR3 bases: TGCAGTGCCTTAGATGGCTACACCTTC. Translating gives CSALDGYTF.

The chain combines TRBV3-1 with TRBJ2-1; no firm D call. Per the germline V gene, CDR1 is LGHDT and CDR2 is YNNKEL (reference sequence). Trimming took 1 base from V and 9 from J, leaving 4 bases between them. The CDR3 length is 11 residues. The CDR3 sequence is CASSQAGEQFF. The CDR3 DNA reads as TGTGCCAGCAGCCAAGCGGGTGAGCAGTTCTTC.

The genes are TRBV4-3 and TRBJ2-3; 8 bases are shared with TRBD2. Germline assignment: CDR1 LGHNA and CDR2 YSLEER. Trimming cost V 4 bases and J 0 bases; bases outside gene matches: 6. This CDR3 has 16 amino acids. The CDR3 region is CASSRQREISTDTQYF. The CDR3, as DNA: TGCGCCAGCAGCCGACAGCGGGAGATTAGCACAGATACGCAGTATTTT.

J is TRBJ2-1 and V is TRBV11-1, with 9 bases matching TRBD2. CDR3 size: 13 residues. From germline, CDR1 is SGHAT and CDR2 FQDESV (reference sequence). Germline trimming cut 5 bases from V and 7 bases from J; bases unmatched to any gene: 3. CDR3 DNA sequence: TGTGCCAGCAGCATCGGACTAGCGAATGAGCAGTTCTTC. This sequence encodes CASSIGLANEQFF.

In this sample, this clonotype turned up once. V usage is TRBV3-1 and J usage is TRBJ1-5; the match to TRBD1 covers 7 bases. This CDR3 is built from 14 residues. Germline V CDR1 and CDR2: LGHDT, YNNKEL (reference sequence). After removal of 1 base from V and 7 bases from J, the junction contained 4 bases not matched to a gene. DNA of the CDR3: TGTGCCAGCAGCCAAGTAGGGGACAGACAGCCCCAGCATTTT. It encodes CASSQVGDRQPQHF.